Below, one T cell receptor beta chain is given with its context. Its target is unknown. This entry comes from a study of T cell responses to AZD1222 COVID-19 vaccine. Study findings and constraints: The donor cohort was predominantly white British with a female majority, and clonal diversity may have been underestimated.

This CDR3 has 16 amino acids. Germline loops: CDR1 KGHSH, CDR2 LQKENI. Trimming left V 4 bases short and J 1 base short, with 14 bases between. The data were produced by immunoSEQ multiplex PCR, yet TCRdb's version contains in-frame clones alone and is incomplete. The data contain about 130,000 clones, about 91% of them singletons. The V call is TRBV18, the J call TRBJ2-1; D not certain. This specimen was peripheral blood, taken on day 0 of AZD1222 vaccination. The clonotype comes from an adult in good health. CDR3 protein: CASSRKVPRSYNEQFF. CDR3 sequence (DNA): TGTGCCAGCTCACGGAAGGTCCCGAGGTCCTACAATGAGCAGTTCTTC.